The present entry profiles one T cell receptor beta chain with its context. Its cognate antigen is unknown. Use of 60 Vbeta and 13 Jbeta primers characterized the PCR. Libraries were prepared by immunoSEQ multiplex PCR; TCRdb keeps only in-frame clonotypes and omits some of them. The top ten hold 9% to 15% of the sample, which has over 95,000 clones, about three quarters seen once. This record comes from a study of cytomegalovirus exposure and HLA in healthy donors. Study results and limitations: Researchers reported that three CMV-associated chains were confirmed in vitro as CMV antigen-specific.

Germline V gives CDR1 LGHNA, CDR2 YNFKEQ. This CDR3 has 18 residues. Trimming removed 1 base from V and 3 bases from J; junction bases left unmatched: 11. The V and J genes are TRBV4-2 and TRBJ1-3, with 8 positions matching TRBD1. The source material was PBMCs. The receptor's source is a woman aged 40 to 50 in good health and CMV-seropositive. The CDR3 region is CASSQVFAGGQYGNTIYF. DNA of the CDR3: TGTGCCAGCAGCCAAGTTTTTGCAGGGGGCCAATATGGAAACACCATATATTTT.